What follows is one T cell receptor beta chain and its context. This clonotype was seen only a few times. Its antigen target is currently unknown. A much larger clone differs by one base, so this may be a read error. This entry comes from a study of T cells in Graves' hyperthyroidism and ophthalmopathy (dated by TCRdb to about 2019). In the study overall: Peripheral blood was sampled at the time of initial diagnosis, prior to any treatment. A discovery cohort of 95 to 100 patients, 43 with Graves' ophthalmopathy and roughly 59 with stable Graves' hyperthyroidism, was used to find distinguishing TCR V-J signatures. In about 6 Graves' hyperthyroidism patients, the study also compared T-cell repertoires from thyroid tissue with T-cell repertoires from blood. Prospective prediction of ophthalmopathy was tested in an independent validation cohort consisting of 18 hyperthyroidism patients and some 17 patients who later progressed to ophthalmopathy. After blood sampling, hyperthyroidism patients were treated with methimazole at a starting dose of 30 mg daily, and ophthalmopathy patients were treated with high-dose intravenous methylprednisolone. For training and testing, the 100 or so patients in the discovery cohort were randomly divided in a 7:3 ratio. TCR Vbeta CDR3 sequencing of roughly 140 peripheral blood samples (over 40 ophthalmopathy, some 75 hyperthyroidism and approximately 17 progressor patients) is reported in the paper. The investigation overall reported the following: In validation, progression to ophthalmopathy was predicted by the model with almost 71% sensitivity and nearly 75% specificity, a median of approximately 6.5 months before onset. No statistical method was used to set the sample size in advance, and investigators knew the group allocation. Blood samples also contained most of the expanded thyroid clonotypes (frequency above 0.001), which suggests that blood repertoires may reflect thyroid immune responses. Ophthalmopathy was separated from stable hyperthyroidism by a 13 V-J signature model, with roughly 88% sensitivity and roughly 84% specificity obtained in cross-validation and 80%/75% obtained in testing.

Ophthalmopathy patients had moderately to severely active disease, with a Clinical Activity Score of 3 or more, a NOSPECS grade of 4 or more, and a disease duration of less than 3 months. Exclusion was applied to patients with uncontrolled infections, other autoimmune diseases, pregnancy or lactation. Diagnoses were based on clinical symptoms, serum thyroxine and TRAb, thyroid ultrasound and orbital computed tomography. PBMCs were isolated from 8 to 10 ml of fresh peripheral blood by Ficoll-Paque density gradient centrifugation. Total RNA was extracted using Trizol reagent, and RNA quality was assessed on an Agilent 2100 Bioanalyzer. Amplification of TCR beta CDR3 regions was carried out from RNA transcripts. The first round of RT-PCR for the TCR CDR3 was performed with the HTBI primer set and the Qiagen OneStep RT-PCR kit. Libraries were constructed in a second round of multiplex PCR, after which size selection and purification were carried out. Sequencing of the libraries was done on an Illumina HiSeq2000 using paired-end 100 bp reads. Regarding the original processing steps: Raw data were processed with SOAPnuke, discarding reads with adapters, uncalled bases, mean Phred below 15, or no exact constant-primer or identifier match. High-quality paired reads were merged with COPE v1.2.5, and unique nucleotide sequences were defined as clonotypes. MiTCR v1.1 was used to align clonotypes to the IMGT TRBV, TRBD and TRBJ reference segments. Only V-J combinations with frequency above 0.0001, covering roughly 99% of repertoires, were analysed. The TCS score was defined as F50 (clonal expansion) divided by E x V (chaos), with BLOSUM62-based TCRdist calculated between CDR3 peptides within each V-J. Welch's t-statistics and random forest reduced several hundred V-J features to 10 to 15, which were used in a naive Bayes classifier (R e1071). The public reads were reanalyzed by TCRdb: fastp trimming at Q25, MiXCR alignment, in-frame beta chains only. Each CDR3 protein appears once, grouped with its most common genes and DNA. TCRdb assigned the V and J calls; the authors' analysis was not used. Within this sample are about 410,000 distinct CDR3 sequences, with about 14% of them counted one time only. The ten most abundant clones make up less than 15% of the sample.

Sequences SGHTA (CDR1) and FQGTGA (CDR2) are obtained from the germline V gene. Its CDR3 holds 14 amino acids, cysteine through phenylalanine. Kept here is only the CDR3 DNA, which spans 42 bases and is read in frame from base 1. This receptor chain uses TRBV7-3 and TRBJ1-1; a tentative D match to TRBD1 spans 5 bases. The source is a man aged 18 to 29 with Graves' ophthalmopathy. Sample: blood. The sequence in DNA is TGTGCCGGCAGCATCAATGCAGGGAGAGAGGAAGCTTTCTTT. Its translation is CAGSINAGREEAFF.